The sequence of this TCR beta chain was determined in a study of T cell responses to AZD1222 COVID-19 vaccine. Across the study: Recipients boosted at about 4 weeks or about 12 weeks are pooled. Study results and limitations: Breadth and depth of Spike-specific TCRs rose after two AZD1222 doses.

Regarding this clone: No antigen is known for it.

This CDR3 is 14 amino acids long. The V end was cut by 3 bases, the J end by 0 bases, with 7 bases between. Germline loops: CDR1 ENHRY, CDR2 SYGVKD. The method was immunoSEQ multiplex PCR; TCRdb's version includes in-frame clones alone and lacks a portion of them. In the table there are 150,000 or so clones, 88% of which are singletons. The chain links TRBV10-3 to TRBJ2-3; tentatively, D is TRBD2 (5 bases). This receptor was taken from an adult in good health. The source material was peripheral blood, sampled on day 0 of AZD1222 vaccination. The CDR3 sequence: CAISEGRSTDTQYF. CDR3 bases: TGTGCCATCAGTGAAGGGAGAAGCACAGATACGCAGTATTTT.